Below are 9 T cell receptor beta chains sequenced from a single sample in a study of shared clonotypes between healthy human individuals. The assay was immunoSEQ multiplex PCR, and TCRdb's table has in-frame clones only and misses some. Of around 1.5 million clones in the sample, under 99% were seen once. Sequenced: naive CD4+ T cells sorted from blood. Indicated subset: CD45RA+ positively selected. Receptor source: a man younger than 40 in good health.

V gene TRBV7-8 combines with J gene TRBJ1-4, with unresolved D. This CDR3 comprises 13 residues. With 7 bases removed from V and 3 bases from J, the gap between germline ends came to 9 bases. Germline-derived CDR1 and CDR2 are SGHVS and FQNEAQ. As DNA, the CDR3 is TGTGCCAGCAAAAAGGGAGCTAATGAAAAACTGTTTTTT. Translation gives CASKKGANEKLFF.

This chain connects TRBV7-2 to TRBJ2-5; no definite D call. Trimming left V 1 base short and J 2 bases short, with 5 bases between. The CDR3 length is 13 residues. The V gene's germline CDR1 is SGHTA and CDR2 FQGNSA. The CDR3 protein is CASSLGWQETQYF. CDR3 sequence (DNA): TGTGCCAGCAGCTTAGGATGGCAAGAGACCCAGTACTTC.

The CDR3 here is CASISPGRNYGYTF. CDR3 bases: TGTGCCAGCATATCGCCCGGACGGAATTATGGCTACACCTTC. V usage is TRBV28 and J usage is TRBJ1-2; the D is unclear. The CDR3 contains 14 residues. V lost 7 bases and J lost 5, with 17 bases in between. The germline V gene has CDR1 MDHEN and CDR2 SYDVKM.

This clone was detected only once. The chain couples TRBV5-4 to TRBJ2-3; 12 bases line up with TRBD2. The CDR3 is made up of 16 amino acids. Germline assignment: CDR1 SGHNT and CDR2 YYREEE (reference sequence). The V segment lost 3 bases and the J segment 1 base; nucleotides outside the gene matches: 3. The CDR3 loop reads CASSSSGRGGTDTQYF. The CDR3 coding sequence is TGTGCCAGCAGCTCTAGCGGGAGGGGCGGCACAGATACGCAGTATTTT.

CDR3 in amino acids: CASSVQSNQPQHF. CDR3 DNA: TGTGCCAGCAGTGTTCAGTCTAATCAGCCCCAGCATTTT. The chain combines TRBV6-4 with TRBJ1-5, with no clear D. The CDR3 covers 13 residues. Germline CDR1 and CDR2: MRHNA and SNTAGT. Deletions cut 4 bases from V and 4 bases from J, with 8 bases between.

The table lists this clone with a count of one. The chain combines TRBV19 with TRBJ2-1, with 12 bases that match TRBD2. The CDR3 consists of 17 residues. Germline-derived CDR1 and CDR2 are LNHDA and SQIVND (reference sequence). After removal of 8 bases from V and 4 bases from J, the junction contained 12 bases not matched to a gene. CDR3 sequence: CASHLGRGLAGYNEQFF. The CDR3 nucleotides are TGTGCCAGTCATTTGGGCCGGGGACTAGCGGGTTACAATGAGCAGTTCTTC. Supplemented by reference TRBV19 and TRBJ2-1, the full variable domain reads DGGITQSPKYLFRKEGQNVTLSCEQNLNHDAMYWYRQDPGQGLRLIYYSQIVNDFQKGDIAEGYSVSREKKESFPLTVTSAQKNPTAFYLCASHLGRGLAGYNEQFFGPGTRLTVL.

Points on this clone: The same CDR3 is also encoded by other DNA sequences in this sample. The J gene is TRBJ2-3, the V gene TRBV18, with no clear D. Germline V gene lookup returns CDR1 KGHSH and CDR2 LQKENI. The CDR3 extends over 12 amino acids. Trimming took 3 bases from V and 5 from J, leaving 6 bases between them. The CDR3 bases are TGTGCCAGCTCACCTACAATAGATACGCAGTATTTT. This translates into CASSPTIDTQYF.

J is TRBJ1-4 and V is TRBV6-5; D remains unclear. With 2 bases removed from V and 1 base from J, the gap between germline ends came to 8 bases. The V gene's germline CDR1 is MNHEY and CDR2 SVGAGI. This CDR3 has 15 amino acids. In DNA, the CDR3 is TGTGCCAGCAGTTACCTCCCCAAAACTAATGAAAAACTGTTTTTT. Amino acid sequence: CASSYLPKTNEKLFF.

V usage is TRBV28 and J usage is TRBJ2-2; a weak D match, TRBD2 (5 bases). CDR1 is MDHEN, CDR2 SYDVKM, per germline. Between the trimmed V and J ends, which lost 8 bases and 5 bases, there was a span of 15 bases. There are 14 residues in the CDR3. Here the CDR3 DNA reads TGTGCCAGCGTTACCCCGGGGTTTACCGGGGAGCTGTTTTTT. This encodes CASVTPGFTGELFF.